This T cell receptor (beta chain) was observed in a study of T cell repertoires in cytomegalovirus infection. Looking at the study overall: Used in the study were CMV epitopes, some recently identified and HLA-C-restricted, others well-studied and HLA-B-restricted. The study, taken as a whole, reports: Of the TCR beta families, the public ones yielded a cumulative frequency that identified carriers of CMV plus the relevant HLA. HLA-C-restricted CMV clonotypes gave the most frequent clonotype in two of eight donors.

MiXCR, applied by TCRdb to the reads, yields one record per CDR3 protein. The sample shows around 710,000 distinct CDR3 sequences, approximately 32% of them seen only once. Trimming pared 0 bases from V and 5 bases from J, leaving 13 bases between. Germline V gene lookup returns CDR1 MGHRA and CDR2 YSYEKL. The CDR3 spans 15 residues. This clonotype was counted between two and nine times. Its antigen is not known. Sequenced here: cultured CD8+ T cells from PBMCs, sampled from culture after CMV antigen stimulation. The chain combines TRBV4-1 with TRBJ1-1; D is perhaps TRBD1 (6 bases). The source is a human donor in good health (CMV status not recorded). Some clones in this sample may be carry-over from other donors' samples. CDR3 region: CASSQDQAGTTEAFF. CDR3 in DNA: TGCGCCAGCAGCCAAGATCAAGCAGGGACAACTGAAGCTTTCTTT.